This T cell receptor (beta chain) came from a study of blood T cell repertoires in COVID-19. Looking at the study overall: The cDNA or gDNA used as material had been derived from T cells, B-cell-depleted T cells, or PBMCs.

With V trimmed by 4 bases and J by 7 bases, 8 bases remained unmatched. The germline gives CDR1 SGHTA, CDR2 FQGTGA. The CDR3 extends over 16 amino acids. The method was immunoSEQ multiplex PCR; TCRdb's version includes in-frame clones alone and lacks a portion of them. The repertoire holds tens of thousands of clones, around 72% seen once, with just under 4% in the top ten. The chain recombines TRBV7-3 with TRBJ2-1; 12 bases are shared with TRBD1. The sample was peripheral blood. The clonotype comes from a man in his 70s with COVID-19, enrolled during active disease. The CDR3 region is CASSSLGDRGRNEQFF. In DNA, the CDR3 is TGTGCCAGCAGCTCCCTGGGGGACAGGGGGCGGAATGAGCAGTTCTTC.